These 7 T cell receptor beta chains share one sample of origin, sequenced in a study of beta chain features in type 1 diabetes. Since all of the isolated RNA was reverse transcribed, expressed TCRB transcripts were what got sequenced. Only in-frame clones appear in the TCRdb table, and some are missing; sequencing was by immunoSEQ multiplex PCR. The table has hundreds of thousands of clones, over 9.5% seen once. Sequencing was done on a sample of naive CD4+ T cells from blood. These receptors all come from a woman in her late teens or twenties in good health.

The CDR3 here is CACAQETQYF. The CDR3 nucleotides read TGTGCCTGCGCACAAGAGACCCAGTACTTC. V gene TRBV2 combines with J gene TRBJ2-5; no firm D call. The CDR3 runs to 10 residues. V lost 11 bases and J 2 bases, leaving 6 bases between the germline ends. Germline V lookup: CDR1 SNHLY, CDR2 FYNNEI.

In its sample, this clone was seen a few times. CDR3 in amino acids: CASSRDGGTQYF. The CDR3 DNA reads as TGTGCCAGCAGTCGGGACGGTGGGACCCAGTACTTC. The chain is built from TRBV7-2 and TRBJ2-5; the D call may be TRBD1 or TRBD2 (5 bases each). The CDR3 extends over 12 amino acids. Germline V gene sequence: CDR1 SGHTA, CDR2 FQGNSA. The ends were cut back, 6 bases at V and 7 bases at J, with 12 bases in the middle.

CDR3 nucleotides: TGTGCCATCAGTGAGCCCGGGCGTGTACGCGAGCAGTACGTC. Amino acid sequence: CAISEPGRVREQYV. The chain joins TRBV10-3 to TRBJ2-7; D is ambiguous. The CDR3 is 14 amino acids. Germline CDR1 and CDR2: ENHRY and SYGVKD. V dropped 2 bases and J dropped 6 bases, with 14 bases sitting between them.

The J gene is TRBJ2-1, the V gene TRBV16; 7 bases match TRBD2. The germline V gene has CDR1 KGHSY and CDR2 FQNENV. The ends lost 2 bases at V and 8 bases at J; junction bases unmatched: 9. This CDR3 contains 15 residues. CDR3 sequence: CASSQQGLVSDEQFF. CDR3 nucleotides: TGTGCCAGCAGCCAACAAGGACTAGTAAGCGATGAGCAGTTCTTC.

This clone was observed many times. This sequence joins TRBV25-1 and TRBJ2-1, with 8 bases lining up with TRBD1. Trimming at V came to 8 bases and at J to 6 bases, leaving 6 bases not matched to a gene. The CDR3 is 13 residues long. Germline CDR1 and CDR2: MGHDK and SYGVNS. The CDR3 loop is CASQGAFFNEQFF. The CDR3 DNA is TGTGCCAGCCAGGGGGCCTTCTTCAATGAGCAGTTCTTC.

V is TRBV29-1 and J is TRBJ2-7, with 7 nucleotides matching TRBD1. Germline lookup yields CDR1 SQVTM and CDR2 ANQGSEA. Trimming removed 4 bases from V and 5 bases from J; junction bases left unmatched: 8. The CDR3 consists of 13 residues. CDR3 sequence (DNA): TGCAGCGTTGCAAAAAGGGGGCTTAACGAGCAGTACTTC. Residues: CSVAKRGLNEQYF.

The chain is built from TRBV15 and TRBJ2-1; the D call may be TRBD1 or TRBD2 (5 bases each). Germline assignment: CDR1 LNHNV and CDR2 YYDKDF (reference sequence). The CDR3 is 17 amino acids. V was trimmed by 2 bases and J by 3 bases, leaving 17 bases between them. The CDR3 nucleotides read TGTGCCACCAGCAGAATTGCAGGGATGAGGGGCTACAATGAGCAGTTCTTC. This encodes CATSRIAGMRGYNEQFF. Combining the CDR3 with reference TRBV15 and TRBJ2-1 gives the whole variable domain DAMVIQNPRYQVTQFGKPVTLSCSQTLNHNVMYWYQQKSSQAPKLLFHYYDKDFNNEADTPDNFQSRRPNTSFCFLDIRSPGLGDTAMYLCATSRIAGMRGYNEQFFGPGTRLTVL.